The 32 T cell receptor beta chains reported below all come from one sample, sequenced in a study of T-cell memory formation after mild COVID-19. MiXCR, applied by TCRdb to the 5' RACE reads, yields one record per CDR3 protein. This table has around 310,000 distinct CDR3 sequences, approximately 15% appearing once. What was sequenced was PBMCs or a T cell subset sorted from them (not recorded which). The receptors come from a man between 18 and 35 years old who had mild COVID-19 (a few samples of this study predate the infection). Cell type and time point are not known.

This clonotype was recorded a few times. This chain connects TRBV2 to TRBJ2-1; D gene uncertain. The CDR3 has 15 residues. CDR1 is SNHLY and CDR2 is FYNNEI in the germline V gene. Deletions cut 4 bases from V and 2 bases from J, with 12 bases between. This CDR3 reads CASSVGPLAYNEQFF. DNA of the CDR3: TGTGCCAGCAGTGTAGGGCCACTGGCCTACAATGAGCAGTTCTTC.

This clonotype was detected a few times. V and J are TRBV20-1 and TRBJ1-3; weak D call: TRBD1 (5 bases). The CDR3 contains 14 residues. Germline assignment: CDR1 DFQATT and CDR2 SNEGSKA (reference sequence). Trimming shortened V by 6 bases and J by 0 bases, and 12 bases separated the two germline ends. CDR3 amino acids: CSAAGDYSGNTIYF. The CDR3 DNA reads as TGCAGTGCCGCGGGGGACTACTCTGGAAACACCATATATTTT.

This clonotype has only a few counts. V gene TRBV4-1 combines with J gene TRBJ2-2; 8 bases are shared with TRBD2. CDR3 length equals 15 residues. Trimming cost V 3 bases and J 5 bases; bases outside gene matches: 5. Germline V CDR1 and CDR2: MGHRA, YSYEKL. CDR3 DNA sequence: TGCGCCAGCAGCCAGGTCACGGGGGGGACCGGGGAGCTGTTTTTT. It specifies CASSQVTGGTGELFF.

This clonotype was detected a few times. The rearrangement links TRBV4-3 to TRBJ2-2; D unresolved. V gave up 3 bases and J gave up 2 bases, with 10 bases separating them. CDR3 length: 15 residues. Germline V gene sequence: CDR1 LGHNA, CDR2 YSLEER. CDR3 sequence: CASSHRRINTGELFF. The DNA of the CDR3 is TGCGCCAGCAGCCATCGCAGGATTAACACCGGGGAGCTGTTTTTT.

This clonotype was found many times. Here the CDR3 reads CASSLGGVNEQFF. The CDR3 nucleotides are TGCGCCAGCAGCTTGGGGGGTGTGAATGAGCAGTTCTTC. This chain uses TRBV5-1 with TRBJ2-1; D unclear. Germline V gene sequence: CDR1 SGHRS, CDR2 YFSETQ. Trimming took off 0 bases at V and 7 bases at J, with 8 bases between the two ends. This CDR3 spans 13 amino acids.

This clonotype has a handful of counts. V gene TRBV10-3 combines with J gene TRBJ2-3; tentatively, D is TRBD1 (6 bases). Germline V CDR1 and CDR2: ENHRY, SYGVKD. V lost 8 bases and J lost 5, with 14 bases in between. This CDR3 contains 13 residues. In DNA, the CDR3 is TGTGCCATCCGCAGGGGTTCTCAAGATACGCAGTATTTT. Its protein is CAIRRGSQDTQYF.

This clonotype was detected many times. The genes are TRBV29-1 and TRBJ2-3; perhaps TRBD1 as D (6 bases). The CDR3 has 13 amino acids. The V gene's germline CDR1 is SQVTM and CDR2 ANQGSEA. The V end was cut by 0 bases, the J end by 6 bases, with 10 bases between. Here the CDR3 reads CSVEDGGSDTQYF. The CDR3 DNA is TGCAGCGTTGAAGATGGGGGCTCGGATACGCAGTATTTT.

This clonotype was seen more than once but under ten times. V is TRBV3-1 and J is TRBJ2-5; D is unresolved. This CDR3 region has 14 residues. V shed 1 base and J shed 7 bases, with 13 bases lying between them. The germline gives CDR1 LGHDT, CDR2 YNNKEL (reference sequence). The CDR3 loop reads CASSQGDGFWTQYF. CDR3 bases: TGTGCCAGCAGCCAAGGAGATGGGTTTTGGACCCAGTACTTC.

This clonotype was observed a few times. CDR3 coding DNA: TGTGCCAGCAGTGGGCACGGGACACCCTCCTACGAGCAGTACTTC. It yields the protein CASSGHGTPSYEQYF. V gene TRBV27 combines with J gene TRBJ2-7; TRBD1 is a possible D gene (6 bases). Trimming cost V 5 bases and J 0 bases, with 14 bases left between them. The CDR3 is made up of 15 amino acids. Germline CDR1 MNHEY, CDR2 SMNVEV (reference sequence).

This clonotype has just a few counts. The chain joins TRBV20-1 to TRBJ1-1; D remains ambiguous. The CDR3 is 12 amino acids. Trimming shortened V by 3 bases and J by 6 bases, and 11 bases separated the two germline ends. The germline gives CDR1 DFQATT, CDR2 SNEGSKA (reference sequence). CDR3 sequence: CSASLGPSEAFF. The CDR3 DNA reads as TGCAGTGCTAGTCTCGGGCCTTCTGAAGCTTTCTTT.

J is TRBJ1-5 and V is TRBV6-2 or TRBV6-3, with D hard to call. Per germline, CDR1 MNHEY and CDR2 SVGEGT. This CDR3 spans 15 amino acids. V lost 4 bases and J lost 6, with 16 bases in between. CDR3 sequence (DNA): TGTGCCAGCAGTTCACCTAAGGGAAGGGCTCAGCCCCAGCATTTT. It specifies CASSSPKGRAQPQHF.

This clonotype was found a few times. V gene TRBV7-6 combines with J gene TRBJ2-7, with TRBD1 matching 9 bases. The CDR3 length is 16 residues. The V gene end was trimmed by 4 bases and the J gene end by 2 bases; junction bases not matched to a gene: 9. Germline V lookup: CDR1 SGHVS, CDR2 FNYEAQ. The CDR3 sequence: CASSSGQGTGTYEQYF. CDR3 DNA sequence: TGTGCCAGCAGCTCGGGACAGGGAACGGGAACCTACGAGCAGTACTTC.

This chain joins TRBV2 and TRBJ1-6, with 8 positions matching TRBD1. Germline V CDR1 and CDR2: SNHLY, FYNNEI. The CDR3 consists of 15 residues. Trimming took 7 bases from V and 13 from J; bases not matched to a gene: 15. In nucleotides, the CDR3 is TGTGCCAGCATCTTCGGACAGGGCCCGAACTTTCCCCTCCACTTT. Amino acid sequence: CASIFGQGPNFPLHF.

This clonotype was found a few times. For the CDR3, the DNA is TGTGCCAGCAGCGTACGCGGAGAGACCCAGTACTTC. It yields the protein CASSVRGETQYF. The V gene is TRBV9, the J gene TRBJ2-5; D unresolved. The CDR3 length is 12 residues. V lost 1 base to trimming and J lost 4 bases, with 5 bases between them. Per the germline V gene, CDR1 is SGDLS and CDR2 is YYNGEE.

The chain has TRBV3-1 and TRBJ1-2; D gene ambiguous. This CDR3 is 13 amino acids long. Trimming took off 4 bases at V and 3 bases at J, with 9 bases between the two ends. CDR1 is LGHDT and CDR2 is YNNKEL in the germline V gene (reference sequence). The CDR3 protein is CASSPALYYGYTF. The CDR3 region has the DNA TGTGCCAGCAGCCCAGCACTCTACTATGGCTACACCTTC.

This clonotype was observed a few times. V usage is TRBV24-1 and J usage is TRBJ1-5; TRBD1 aligns across 12 bases. This CDR3 is built from 16 residues. Per germline, CDR1 KGHDR and CDR2 SFDVKD. The V and J ends lost 3 bases and 3 bases, in that order; junction bases with no gene match: 2. The DNA for the CDR3 is TGTGCCACCAGTGATCGGGACAGGGGGCCCAATCAGCCCCAGCATTTT. It specifies CATSDRDRGPNQPQHF.

There are many counts of this clonotype. The chain carries TRBV12-3 or TRBV12-4 and TRBJ1-6; D unresolved. V was shortened by 4 bases and J by 0 bases, with 13 bases between the two germline ends. The CDR3 contains 17 residues. The CDR3 protein is CASSSRRRSSYNSPLHF. DNA of the CDR3: TGTGCCAGCAGTTCCCGAAGAAGGAGCTCCTATAATTCACCCCTCCACTTT.

This clonotype was counted a few times. V usage is TRBV18 and J usage is TRBJ1-6; D not resolved. The CDR3 has 16 residues. V was shortened by 2 bases and J by 7 bases, with 15 bases between the two germline ends. The V gene's germline CDR1 is KGHSH and CDR2 LQKENI. Here the CDR3 DNA reads TGTGCCAGCTCACCAAGGTCTGCAGGAGGCAATTCACCCCTCCACTTT. Translating gives CASSPRSAGGNSPLHF. The full variable domain, with the rest looked up from reference TRBV18 and TRBJ1-6, is NAGVMQNPRHLVRRRGQEARLRCSPMKGHSHVYWYRQLPEEGLKFMVYLQKENIIDESGMPKERFSAEFPKEGPSILRIQQVVRGDSAAYFCASSPRSAGGNSPLHFGNGTRLTVT.

The chain employs TRBV7-2 and TRBJ1-2; D gene ambiguous. The CDR3 consists of 13 residues. Trimming took off 7 bases at V and 4 bases at J, with 13 bases between the two ends. Germline V gene sequence: CDR1 SGHTA, CDR2 FQGNSA. The CDR3, as DNA: TGTGCCAGCACCCCCGCGAGAGTCTATGGCTACACCTTC. Its translation: CASTPARVYGYTF.

The V gene is TRBV19, the J gene TRBJ2-3; the D gene is possibly TRBD2 (7 bases). V lost 5 bases and J lost 4, with 10 bases in between. The CDR3 runs to 13 residues. Germline CDR1 reads LNHDA; CDR2 reads SQIVND (reference sequence). The CDR3 loop reads CASSGGAADTQYF. CDR3 DNA: TGTGCCAGTAGTGGGGGGGCAGCAGATACGCAGTATTTT.

The rearrangement joins TRBV4-3 to TRBJ1-5; no definite D call. CDR3 length equals 14 residues. Germline V gene data show CDR1 as LGHNA and CDR2 as YSLEER. Trimming left V 0 bases short and J 3 bases short, with 6 bases between. The CDR3 is CASSQDLNNQPQHF. The DNA of the CDR3 is TGCGCCAGCAGCCAAGATCTGAACAATCAGCCCCAGCATTTT.

The J gene is TRBJ2-5, the V gene TRBV6-2 or TRBV6-3, with 8 bases matching TRBD2. The CDR3 is made up of 19 amino acids. V lost 0 bases to trimming and J lost 3 bases; unmatched junction nucleotides: 15. Germline CDR1 MNHEY, CDR2 SVGEGT. The CDR3 spells CASSYSFLAGSPSEETQYF. The CDR3 coding sequence is TGTGCCAGCAGTTACTCGTTTTTAGCGGGGAGCCCTTCCGAAGAGACCCAGTACTTC.

This clonotype has only a few counts. The chain links TRBV7-2 to TRBJ1-3, with D perhaps matching TRBD1 (5 bases). V was pared by 2 bases and J by 0 bases, with 14 bases between. The germline V gene encodes CDR1 SGHTA and CDR2 FQGNSA. The CDR3 spans 17 residues. CDR3 nucleotides: TGTGCCAGCAGCTTAAGGGAGGGGTACAACTCTGGAAACACCATATATTTT. The encoded protein is CASSLREGYNSGNTIYF. The full variable domain, in which reference TRBV7-2 and TRBJ1-3 provide the parts outside the CDR3, is GAGVSQSPSNKVTEKGKDVELRCDPISGHTALYWYRQSLGQGLEFLIYFQGNSAPDKSGLPSDRFSAERTGGSVSTLTIQRTQQEDSAVYLCASSLREGYNSGNTIYFGEGSWLTVV.

There are a few counts of this clonotype. The rearrangement links TRBV29-1 to TRBJ2-3; the match to TRBD1 covers 7 bases. The CDR3 is made up of 13 amino acids. The germline V gene has CDR1 SQVTM and CDR2 ANQGSEA. V gave up 5 bases and J gave up 1 base; unmatched junction bases: 3. The CDR3 coding sequence is TGCAGCGTTCCCGGGACAGGCACAGATACGCAGTATTTT. The encoded protein is CSVPGTGTDTQYF.

This chain connects TRBV5-1 to TRBJ2-1; a weak D match, TRBD2 (6 bases). Germline values: CDR1 SGHRS, CDR2 YFSETQ. Trimming took 0 bases from V and 8 from J, leaving 9 bases between them. CDR3 size: 13 residues. The CDR3 here is CASSLAGVYEQFF. The CDR3, as DNA: TGCGCCAGCAGCTTGGCGGGGGTCTATGAGCAGTTCTTC.

This clonotype was counted only a few times. The chain recombines TRBV6-2 or TRBV6-3 with TRBJ1-5; no reliable D call. The V gene lost 5 bases and the J gene lost 6 bases, with 17 bases spanning the gap. CDR1 and CDR2 (germline): MNHEY, SVGEGT. This CDR3 is 15 amino acids long. CDR3 in amino acids: CASSPADWWGQPQHF. The CDR3 DNA reads TGTGCCAGCAGTCCCGCAGACTGGTGGGGTCAGCCCCAGCATTTT.

The chain links TRBV4-2 to TRBJ2-3, with D perhaps being TRBD1 or TRBD2 (5 bases each). CDR3 length: 14 amino acids. The V gene lost 7 bases and the J gene lost 0 bases, with 11 bases spanning the gap. The germline V gene has CDR1 LGHNA and CDR2 YNFKEQ. In DNA form, the CDR3 reads TGTGCCAGCACTGAGGGGCCTAGCACAGATACGCAGTATTTT. This translates into CASTEGPSTDTQYF.

The sample holds many counts of this clonotype. The V and J genes are TRBV7-9 and TRBJ2-2, with TRBD2 as a possible D gene (7 bases). There are 16 residues in the CDR3. Germline CDR1 is SEHNR and CDR2 is FQNEAQ (reference sequence). V lost 5 bases and J 7 bases, leaving 20 bases between the germline ends. The CDR3 bases are TGTGCCAGCAGCCCCCCTAGGGGGGGGCCGGGCGGGGAGCTGTTTTTT. Translating gives CASSPPRGGPGGELFF.

The chain couples TRBV20-1 to TRBJ2-5, with 11 bases that match TRBD2. CDR3 length equals 16 residues. V dropped 6 bases and J dropped 5; count of bases not matched to a gene: 14. Per the germline V gene, CDR1 is DFQATT and CDR2 is SNEGSKA (reference sequence). CDR3 amino acids: CSALGTSGSLAETQYF. The CDR3 bases are TGCAGTGCATTGGGGACTAGCGGTTCCTTGGCGGAGACCCAGTACTTC.

This clonotype was observed a few times. CDR3 region: CASSVEGRDTDTQYF. CDR3 nucleotide sequence: TGTGCCAGCAGCGTAGAGGGCAGGGACACAGATACGCAGTATTTT. This chain links TRBV9 with TRBJ2-3, with D maybe TRBD1 (5 bases). CDR1 SGDLS and CDR2 YYNGEE come from the germline V gene. V was shortened by 0 bases and J by 2 bases, with 10 bases between the two germline ends. CDR3 length: 15 residues. The full variable domain, in which reference TRBV9 and TRBJ2-3 provide the parts outside the CDR3, is DSGVTQTPKHLITATGQRVTLRCSPRSGDLSVYWYQQSLDQGLQFLIQYYNGEERAKGNILERFSAQQFPDLHSELNLSSLELGDSALYFCASSVEGRDTDTQYFGPGTRLTVL.

The chain uses TRBV7-2 and TRBJ2-3; D call uncertain. V lost 5 bases and J 1 base, leaving 16 bases between the germline ends. The V gene's germline CDR1 is SGHTA and CDR2 FQGNSA. The CDR3 loop spans 16 amino acids. Here the CDR3 reads CASSHNLVGGTDTQYF. CDR3 bases: TGTGCCAGCAGCCATAACTTAGTAGGCGGCACAGATACGCAGTATTTT.

The chain recombines TRBV20-1 with TRBJ2-7; 8 nucleotides align to TRBD1. The ends lost 6 bases at V and 0 bases at J; junction bases unmatched: 10. The CDR3 covers 15 residues. Per germline, CDR1 DFQATT and CDR2 SNEGSKA (reference sequence). The chain's CDR3 is CSAYTDRAPSYEQYF. CDR3 DNA sequence: TGCAGTGCCTATACGGACAGGGCCCCCTCCTACGAGCAGTACTTC.